The clone carrying this TCR beta chain was counted at least ten times. These data belong to a study of response to subunit inactivated influenza vaccine. Each CDR3 protein is one row after TCRdb ran MiXCR on the RT-PCR reads. The repertoire holds 400,000 to 650,000 distinct CDR3 sequences, less than 7.5% seen once, with about 12% in the top ten. This CDR3 is built from 15 residues. V was trimmed by 4 bases and J by 0 bases, leaving 10 bases between them. CDR1 is SGHRS and CDR2 is YFSETQ in the germline V gene. This rearrangement joins TRBV5-1 to TRBJ2-2; D remains unclear. The sample here was PBMCs from blood, taken around 25 months after vaccination. The origin of this receptor is a man aged 50 to 69 who received an inactivated influenza vaccine. CDR3 sequence: CASSPPVSNTGELFF. CDR3 in DNA: TGCGCCAGCAGCCCCCCGGTCTCGAACACCGGGGAGCTGTTTTTT.